This T cell receptor (beta chain) comes out of a study of CD8 T cells in Susac syndrome. V gave up 3 bases and J gave up 0 bases, with 9 bases separating them. The CDR3 consists of 14 residues. The germline CDR1 and CDR2 sequences are LNHDA and SQIVND (reference sequence). Random hexamers served to reverse transcribe about 0.45 to 1 ug RNA. TCRdb re-derived calls from the immunoSEQ multiplex PCR reads in MiXCR, one entry per CDR3 protein. The table shows some 150,000 distinct CDR3 sequences, with roughly 95% occurring only once. Sequencing was done on a sample of CD4+ T cells from PBMCs. This clonotype was sampled from a human donor with Susac syndrome. The chain combines TRBV19 with TRBJ2-7; D is uncertain. CDR3 sequence (DNA): TGTGCCAGTAGTATCGGAGTGAGCTCCTACGAGCAGTACTTC. Amino acids: CASSIGVSSYEQYF.